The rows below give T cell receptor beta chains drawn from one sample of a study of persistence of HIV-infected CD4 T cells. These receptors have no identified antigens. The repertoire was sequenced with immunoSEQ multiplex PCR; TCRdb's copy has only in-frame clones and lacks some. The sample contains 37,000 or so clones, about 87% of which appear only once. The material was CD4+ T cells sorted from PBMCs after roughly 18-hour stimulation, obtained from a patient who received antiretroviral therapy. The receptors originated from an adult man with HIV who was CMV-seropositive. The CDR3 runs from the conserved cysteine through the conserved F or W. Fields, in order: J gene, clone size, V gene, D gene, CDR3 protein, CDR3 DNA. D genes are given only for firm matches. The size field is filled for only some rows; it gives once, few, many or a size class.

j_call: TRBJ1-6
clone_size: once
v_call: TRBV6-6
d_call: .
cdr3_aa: CASINQDTPNSLLHF
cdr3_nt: TGTGCCAGCATCAACCAGGACACACCCAATTCACTCCTCCACTTT

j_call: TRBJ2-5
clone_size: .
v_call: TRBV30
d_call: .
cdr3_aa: CAWSGGFQETQYF
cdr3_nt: TGTGCCTGGAGTGGGGGATTCCAAGAGACCCAGTACTTC

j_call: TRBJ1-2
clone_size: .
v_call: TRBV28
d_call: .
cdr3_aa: CASGAPSYGYTF
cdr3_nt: TGTGCCAGCGGGGCCCCGAGCTATGGCTACACCTTC

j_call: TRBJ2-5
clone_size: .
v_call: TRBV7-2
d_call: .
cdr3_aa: CASSILAQASQYF
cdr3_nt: TGTGCCAGCAGCATTCTAGCGCAAGCATCCCAGTACTTC

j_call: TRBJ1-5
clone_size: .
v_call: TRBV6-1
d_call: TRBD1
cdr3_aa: CASSELTGPGQPQHF
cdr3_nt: TGTGCCAGCAGTGAACTGACAGGGCCAGGTCAGCCCCAGCATTTT

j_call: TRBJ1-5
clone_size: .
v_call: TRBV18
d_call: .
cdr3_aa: CASSQGTSPQPQHF
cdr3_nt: TGTGCCAGCTCCCAGGGGACCTCCCCTCAGCCCCAGCATTTT

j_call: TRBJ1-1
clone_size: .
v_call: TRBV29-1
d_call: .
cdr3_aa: CSAGLRQSMNTEAFF
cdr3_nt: TGCAGCGCCGGGTTACGACAGAGCATGAACACTGAAGCTTTCTTT

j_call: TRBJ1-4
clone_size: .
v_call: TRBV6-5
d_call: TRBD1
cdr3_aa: CASSQGQPNEKLFF
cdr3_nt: TGTGCCAGCAGTCAGGGACAGCCGAATGAAAAACTGTTTTTT

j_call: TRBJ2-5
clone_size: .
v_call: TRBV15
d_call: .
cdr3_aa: CATSRDRRETQYF
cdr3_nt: TGTGCCACCAGCAGAGATCGAAGGGAGACCCAGTACTTC

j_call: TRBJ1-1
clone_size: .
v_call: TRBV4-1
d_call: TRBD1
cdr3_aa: CASSPRDRGEAFF
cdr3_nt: TGCGCCAGCAGCCCCCGGGACAGGGGGGAAGCTTTCTTT

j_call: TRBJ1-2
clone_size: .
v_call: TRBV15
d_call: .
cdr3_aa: CATSRDEGGNYGYTF
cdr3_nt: TGTGCCACCAGCAGAGATGAAGGAGGGAACTATGGCTACACCTTC

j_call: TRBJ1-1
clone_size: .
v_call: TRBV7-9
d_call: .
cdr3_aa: CASSLRSAVNTEAFF
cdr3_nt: TGTGCCAGCAGCTTAAGGTCAGCGGTGAACACTGAAGCTTTCTTT

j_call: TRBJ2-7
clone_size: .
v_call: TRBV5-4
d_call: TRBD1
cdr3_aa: CASSRTGDPSYEQYF
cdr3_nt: TGTGCCAGCAGCAGGACAGGGGACCCCTCCTACGAGCAGTACTTC

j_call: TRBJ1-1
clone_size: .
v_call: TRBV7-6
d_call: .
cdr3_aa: CASSLQGGTEAFF
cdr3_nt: TGTGCCAGCAGCTTACAGGGAGGGACTGAAGCTTTCTTT

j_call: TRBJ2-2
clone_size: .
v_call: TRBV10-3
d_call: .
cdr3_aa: CATRIEGVAGELFF
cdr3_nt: TGTGCCACCCGCATTGAGGGGGTGGCCGGGGAGCTGTTTTTT

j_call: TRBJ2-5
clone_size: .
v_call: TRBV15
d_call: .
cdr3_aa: CATSRDLQGQETQYF
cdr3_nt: TGTGCCACCAGCAGAGATCTCCAGGGGCAAGAGACCCAGTACTTC

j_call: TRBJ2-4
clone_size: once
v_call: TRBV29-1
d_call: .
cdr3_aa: CSVEEQSGDSAKNIQYF
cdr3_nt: TGCAGCGTTGAAGAGCAGTCGGGAGACTCGGCCAAAAACATTCAGTACTTC

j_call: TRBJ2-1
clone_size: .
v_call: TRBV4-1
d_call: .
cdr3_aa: CASSSKDEQFF
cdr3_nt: TGCGCCAGCAGCTCGAAGGATGAGCAGTTCTTC

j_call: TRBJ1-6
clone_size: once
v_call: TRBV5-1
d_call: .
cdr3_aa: CASSLGDNSPLHF
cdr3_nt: TGCGCCAGCTCTTTAGGGGATAATTCACCCCTCCACTTT

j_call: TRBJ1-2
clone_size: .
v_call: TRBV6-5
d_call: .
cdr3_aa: CASSLRGGFYGYTF
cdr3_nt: TGTGCCAGCAGCCTGCGAGGCGGCTTCTATGGCTACACCTTC

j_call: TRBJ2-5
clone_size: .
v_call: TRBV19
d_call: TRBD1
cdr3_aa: CASSVSTGLETQYF
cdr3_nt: TGTGCCAGTAGTGTCTCGACAGGGCTGGAGACCCAGTACTTC

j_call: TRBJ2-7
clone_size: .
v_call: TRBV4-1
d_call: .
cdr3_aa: CASSQDQGREQYF
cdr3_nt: TGCGCCAGCAGCCAAGATCAAGGGAGGGAGCAGTACTTC

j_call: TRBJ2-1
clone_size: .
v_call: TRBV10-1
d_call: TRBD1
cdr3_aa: CASSGNDRGRNNEQFF
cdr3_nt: TGCGCCAGCAGTGGGAACGACAGGGGAAGGAACAATGAGCAGTTCTTC

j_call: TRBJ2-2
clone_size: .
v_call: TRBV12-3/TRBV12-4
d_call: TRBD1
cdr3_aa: CATRDRVPGELFF
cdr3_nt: TGTGCCACCCGGGACAGGGTCCCCGGGGAGCTGTTTTTT

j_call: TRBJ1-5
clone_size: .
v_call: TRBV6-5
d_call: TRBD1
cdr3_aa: CASCRDRGNQPQHF
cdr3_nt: TGTGCCAGTTGCCGGGACAGGGGTAATCAGCCCCAGCATTTT

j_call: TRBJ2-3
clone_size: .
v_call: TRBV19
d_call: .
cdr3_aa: CASRGPQRTDTQYF
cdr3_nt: TGTGCCAGTAGAGGGCCTCAGAGAACAGATACGCAGTATTTT

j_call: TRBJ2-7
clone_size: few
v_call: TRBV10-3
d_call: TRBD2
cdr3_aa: CAISESDSGGYSSYEQYF
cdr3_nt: TGTGCCATCAGTGAGTCGGATAGCGGGGGCTATAGCTCCTACGAGCAGTACTTC

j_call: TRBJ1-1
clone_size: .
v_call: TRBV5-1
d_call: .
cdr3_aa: CASSFFQLNTEAFF
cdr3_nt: TGCGCCAGCAGCTTTTTTCAACTGAACACTGAAGCTTTCTTT

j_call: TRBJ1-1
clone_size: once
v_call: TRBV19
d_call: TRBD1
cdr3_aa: CASSTKTGSMVTEAFF
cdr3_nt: TGTGCCAGTAGTACAAAGACAGGGTCAATGGTCACTGAAGCTTTCTTT

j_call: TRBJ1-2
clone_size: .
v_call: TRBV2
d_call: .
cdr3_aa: CASSAFNYGYTF
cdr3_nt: TGTGCCAGCTCGGCGTTTAACTATGGCTACACCTTC

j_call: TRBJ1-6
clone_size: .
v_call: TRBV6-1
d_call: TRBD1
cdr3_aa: CASSGIFRGFSYNSPLHF
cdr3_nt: TGTGCCAGCAGTGGCATTTTCAGGGGGTTCTCCTATAATTCACCCCTCCACTTT

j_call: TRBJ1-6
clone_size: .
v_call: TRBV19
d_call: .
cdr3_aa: CASSGTLDSPLHF
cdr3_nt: TGTGCCAGTAGTGGGACACTGGATTCACCCCTCCACTTT

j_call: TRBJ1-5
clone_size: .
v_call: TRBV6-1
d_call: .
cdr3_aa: CASSDPGNQPQHF
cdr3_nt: TGTGCCAGCAGTGACCCTGGAAATCAGCCCCAGCATTTT

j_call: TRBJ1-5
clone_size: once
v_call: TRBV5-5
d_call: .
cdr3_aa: CASSNTGSRDQPQHF
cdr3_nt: TGTGCCAGCAGCAATACAGGGAGTCGAGATCAGCCCCAGCATTTT

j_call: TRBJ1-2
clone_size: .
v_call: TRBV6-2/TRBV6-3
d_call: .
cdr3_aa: CASSYSWQGVDYTF
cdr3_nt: TGTGCCAGCAGTTACAGTTGGCAGGGAGTCGACTACACCTTC

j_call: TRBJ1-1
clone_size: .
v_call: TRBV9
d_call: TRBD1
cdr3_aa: CASSVVTGGFAEAFF
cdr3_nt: TGTGCCAGCAGCGTAGTGACAGGGGGCTTCGCTGAAGCTTTCTTT

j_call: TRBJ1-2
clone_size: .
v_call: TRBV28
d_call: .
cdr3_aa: CASSLKTNYGYTF
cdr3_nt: TGTGCCAGCAGTTTGAAGACTAACTATGGCTACACCTTC

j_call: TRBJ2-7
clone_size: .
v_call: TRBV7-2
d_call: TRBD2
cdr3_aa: CASSFKPGGSSEQYF
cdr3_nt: TGTGCCAGCAGCTTTAAACCGGGGGGGTCTAGCGAGCAGTACTTC

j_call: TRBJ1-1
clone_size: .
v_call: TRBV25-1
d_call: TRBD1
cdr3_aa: CASSERTGIGNTEAFF
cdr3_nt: TGTGCCAGCAGTGAAAGGACAGGGATAGGGAACACTGAAGCTTTCTTT

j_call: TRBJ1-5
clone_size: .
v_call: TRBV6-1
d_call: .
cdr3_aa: CASSAPFGRVNSNQPQHF
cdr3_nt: TGTGCCAGCAGTGCCCCTTTTGGGAGGGTCAATAGCAATCAGCCCCAGCATTTT

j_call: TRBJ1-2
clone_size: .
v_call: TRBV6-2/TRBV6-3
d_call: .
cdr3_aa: CASSLAGGGYTF
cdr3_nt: TGTGCCAGCAGTTTAGCAGGCGGTGGCTACACCTTC

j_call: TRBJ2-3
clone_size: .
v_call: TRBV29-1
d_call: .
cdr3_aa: CSVRSGADTQYF
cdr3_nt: TGCAGCGTCAGATCGGGGGCAGATACGCAGTATTTT

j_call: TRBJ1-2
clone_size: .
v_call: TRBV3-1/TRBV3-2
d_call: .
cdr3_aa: CASSRTANYGYTF
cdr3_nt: TGTGCCAGCAGCCGGACAGCGAACTATGGCTACACCTTC

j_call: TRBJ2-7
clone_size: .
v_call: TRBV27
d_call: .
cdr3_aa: CASSLYPSNTYEQYF
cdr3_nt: TGTGCCAGCAGTTTATACCCTAGCAATACCTACGAGCAGTACTTC

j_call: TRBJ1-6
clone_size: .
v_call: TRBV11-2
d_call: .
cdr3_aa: CASSLFTQYSPLHF
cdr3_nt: TGTGCCAGCAGCTTATTTACCCAGTACTCACCCCTCCACTTT

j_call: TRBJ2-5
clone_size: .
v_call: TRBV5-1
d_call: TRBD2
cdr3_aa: CASSLERGDQETQYF
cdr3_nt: TGCGCCAGCAGCTTGGAACGGGGGGACCAAGAGACCCAGTACTTC

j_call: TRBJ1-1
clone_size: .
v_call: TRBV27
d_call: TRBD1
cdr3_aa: CASGGGTGRGAFF
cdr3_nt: TGTGCCAGCGGGGGTGGGACAGGGAGGGGAGCTTTCTTT

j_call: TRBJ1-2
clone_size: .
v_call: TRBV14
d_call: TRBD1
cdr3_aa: CASSRPGGRYGYTF
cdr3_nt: TGTGCCAGCAGCCGCCCAGGGGGGAGATATGGCTACACCTTC

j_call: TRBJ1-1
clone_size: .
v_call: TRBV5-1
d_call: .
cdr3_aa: CASSVGHSMNTEAFF
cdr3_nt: TGCGCCAGCAGCGTGGGACATTCAATGAACACTGAAGCTTTCTTT

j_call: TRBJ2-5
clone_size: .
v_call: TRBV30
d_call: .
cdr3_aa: CAWSVTGRETQYF
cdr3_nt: TGTGCCTGGAGTGTTACAGGGCGAGAGACCCAGTACTTC

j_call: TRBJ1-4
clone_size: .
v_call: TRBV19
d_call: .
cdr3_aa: CASGTDATNEKLFF
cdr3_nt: TGTGCCAGTGGGACGGATGCAACTAATGAAAAACTGTTTTTT

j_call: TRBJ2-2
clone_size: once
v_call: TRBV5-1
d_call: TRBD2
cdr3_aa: CASRFTGTSGGNTGELFF
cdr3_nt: TGCGCCAGCAGATTTACCGGGACTAGCGGGGGTAACACCGGGGAGCTGTTTTTT

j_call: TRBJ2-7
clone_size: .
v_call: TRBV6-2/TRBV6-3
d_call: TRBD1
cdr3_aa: CASSYQPGGQGRSEQYF
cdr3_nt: TGTGCCAGCAGTTACCAACCTGGGGGACAGGGCAGGTCCGAGCAGTACTTC